The source of this T cell receptor beta chain is a study of neurological immune-mediated disorders. Study overall: The multiple sclerosis group of around 34 included approximately 30 relapsing-remitting and 3 secondary progressive patients.

TCRdb independently ran MiXCR on the 5' RACE reads; one entry per CDR3 protein. The table records around 69,000 distinct CDR3 sequences, nearly 3.5% of them present only once. Study-wide results and caveats: Because no CDR3 amino acid sequences were shared across subjects by expanded clones, private repertoires were suggested in all groups. None of the features examined (clinical or MRI) was associated with the multiple sclerosis repertoire cluster.

Unsorted libraries came from 2 million PBMCs stored at -80 °C. Trimming removed 8 bases from V and 3 bases from J, with 17 bases in between. Per the germline V gene, CDR1 is MGHDK and CDR2 is SYGVNS. The CDR3 extends over 14 amino acids. This clonotype was counted many times. Its cognate antigen is unknown. The sequencing input was PBMCs. The chain links TRBV25-1 to TRBJ2-7; perhaps D is TRBD1 or TRBD2 (7 bases each). The receptor was derived from a man in his forties or fifties with multiple sclerosis. The CDR3 DNA reads as TGTGCCAGCCGTCCAAGCAGGGGGGGCTACGAGCAGTACTTC. Translated: CASRPSRGGYEQYF.